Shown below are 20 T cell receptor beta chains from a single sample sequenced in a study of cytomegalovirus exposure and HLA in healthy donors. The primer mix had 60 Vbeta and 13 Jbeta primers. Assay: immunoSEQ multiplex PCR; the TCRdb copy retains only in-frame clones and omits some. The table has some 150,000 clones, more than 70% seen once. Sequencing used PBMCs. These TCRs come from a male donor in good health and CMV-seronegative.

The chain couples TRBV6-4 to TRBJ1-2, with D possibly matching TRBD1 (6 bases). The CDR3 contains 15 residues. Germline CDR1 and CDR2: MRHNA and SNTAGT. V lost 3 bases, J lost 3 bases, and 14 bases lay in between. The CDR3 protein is CASSEGAGIHYGYTF. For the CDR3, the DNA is TGTGCCAGCAGTGAGGGGGCAGGGATCCACTATGGCTACACCTTC.

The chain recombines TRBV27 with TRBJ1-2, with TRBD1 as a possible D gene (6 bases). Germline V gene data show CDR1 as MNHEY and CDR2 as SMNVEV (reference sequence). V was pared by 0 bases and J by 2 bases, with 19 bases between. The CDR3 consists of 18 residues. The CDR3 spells CASSLSAHQGPGNYGYTF. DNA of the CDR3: TGTGCCAGCAGTTTATCCGCGCACCAGGGGCCCGGGAACTATGGCTACACCTTC.

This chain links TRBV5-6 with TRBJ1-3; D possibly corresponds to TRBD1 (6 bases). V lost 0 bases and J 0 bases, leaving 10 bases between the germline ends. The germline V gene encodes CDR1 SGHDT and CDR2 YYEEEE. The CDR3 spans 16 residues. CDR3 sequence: CASSLVGQHSGNTIYF. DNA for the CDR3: TGTGCCAGCAGCTTGGTTGGACAGCACTCTGGAAACACCATATATTTT.

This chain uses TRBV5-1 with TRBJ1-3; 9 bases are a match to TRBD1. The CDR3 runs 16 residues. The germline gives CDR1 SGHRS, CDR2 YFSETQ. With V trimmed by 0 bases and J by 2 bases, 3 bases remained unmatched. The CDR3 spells CASSLEGQGAGNTIYF. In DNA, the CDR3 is TGCGCCAGCAGCTTGGAGGGACAGGGAGCTGGAAACACCATATATTTT.

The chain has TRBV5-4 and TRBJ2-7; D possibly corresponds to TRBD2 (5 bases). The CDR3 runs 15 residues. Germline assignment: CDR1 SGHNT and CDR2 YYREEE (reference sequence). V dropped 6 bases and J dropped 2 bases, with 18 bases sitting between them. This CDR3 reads CASTPSRTVPYEQYF. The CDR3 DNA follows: TGTGCCAGCACCCCTAGCCGGACGGTCCCCTACGAGCAGTACTTC.

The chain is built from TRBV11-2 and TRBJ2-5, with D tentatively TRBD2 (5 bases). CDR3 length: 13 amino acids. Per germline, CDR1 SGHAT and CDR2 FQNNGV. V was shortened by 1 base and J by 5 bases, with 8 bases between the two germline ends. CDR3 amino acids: CASSLGGMETQYF. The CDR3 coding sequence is TGTGCCAGCAGCTTAGGAGGGATGGAGACCCAGTACTTC.

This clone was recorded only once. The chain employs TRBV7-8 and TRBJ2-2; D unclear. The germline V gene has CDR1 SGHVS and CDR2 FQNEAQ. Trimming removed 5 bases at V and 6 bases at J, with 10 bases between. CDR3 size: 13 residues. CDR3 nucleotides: TGTGCCAGCAGCCCCGACTGGGCCGGGGAGCTGTTTTTT. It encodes CASSPDWAGELFF. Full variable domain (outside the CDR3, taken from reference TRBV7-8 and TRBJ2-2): GAGVSQSPRYKVAKRGQDVALRCDPISGHVSLFWYQQALGQGPEFLTYFQNEAQLDKSGLPSDRFFAERPEGSVSTLKIQRTQQEDSAVYLCASSPDWAGELFFGEGSRLTVL.

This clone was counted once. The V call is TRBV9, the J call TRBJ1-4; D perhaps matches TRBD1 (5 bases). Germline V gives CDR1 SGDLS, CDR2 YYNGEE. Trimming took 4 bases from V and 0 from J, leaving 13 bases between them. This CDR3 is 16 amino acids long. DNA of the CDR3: TGTGCCAGCAGCTTCCTAGACAGTGCAACTAATGAAAAACTGTTTTTT. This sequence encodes CASSFLDSATNEKLFF.

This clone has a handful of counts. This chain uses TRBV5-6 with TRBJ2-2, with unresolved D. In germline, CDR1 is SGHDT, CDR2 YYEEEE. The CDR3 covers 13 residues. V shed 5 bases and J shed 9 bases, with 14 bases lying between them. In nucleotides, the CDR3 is TGTGCCAGCAGGTCCGCCGAGGAGCGGGAGCTGTTTTTT. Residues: CASRSAEERELFF.

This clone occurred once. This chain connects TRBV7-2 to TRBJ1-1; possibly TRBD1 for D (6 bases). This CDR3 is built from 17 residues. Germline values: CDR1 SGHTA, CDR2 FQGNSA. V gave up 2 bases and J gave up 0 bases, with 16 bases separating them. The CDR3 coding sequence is TGTGCCAGCAGCTTATACCCCGCAGGGGTTATGAACACTGAAGCTTTCTTT. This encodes CASSLYPAGVMNTEAFF.

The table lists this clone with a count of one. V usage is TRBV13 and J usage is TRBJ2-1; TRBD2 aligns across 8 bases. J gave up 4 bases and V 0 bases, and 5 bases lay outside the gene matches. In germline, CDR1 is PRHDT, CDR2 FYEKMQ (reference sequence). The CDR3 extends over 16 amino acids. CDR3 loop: CASSLGRGEAYNEQFF. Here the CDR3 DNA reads TGTGCCAGCAGCTTAGGGCGGGGGGAGGCGTACAATGAGCAGTTCTTC. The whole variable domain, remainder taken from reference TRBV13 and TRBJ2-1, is AAGVIQSPRHLIKEKRETATLKCYPIPRHDTVYWYQQGPGQDPQFLISFYEKMQSDKGSIPDRFSAQQFSDYHSELNMSSLELGDSALYFCASSLGRGEAYNEQFFGPGTRLTVL.

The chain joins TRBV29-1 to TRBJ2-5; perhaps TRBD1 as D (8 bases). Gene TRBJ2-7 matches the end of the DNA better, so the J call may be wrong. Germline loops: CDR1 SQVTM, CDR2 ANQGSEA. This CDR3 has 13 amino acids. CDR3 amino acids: CSVAGQGGYEQYF. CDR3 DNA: TGCAGCGTCGCCGGACAGGGAGGGTACGAGCAGTACTTC.

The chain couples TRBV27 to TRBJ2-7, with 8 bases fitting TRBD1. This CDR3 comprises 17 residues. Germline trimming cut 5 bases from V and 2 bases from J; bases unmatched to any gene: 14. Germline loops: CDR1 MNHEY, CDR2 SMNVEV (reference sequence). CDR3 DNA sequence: TGTGCCAGCAGTCCCCCGAACCCCCGGACAGGGCCCTACGAGCAGTACTTC. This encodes CASSPPNPRTGPYEQYF.

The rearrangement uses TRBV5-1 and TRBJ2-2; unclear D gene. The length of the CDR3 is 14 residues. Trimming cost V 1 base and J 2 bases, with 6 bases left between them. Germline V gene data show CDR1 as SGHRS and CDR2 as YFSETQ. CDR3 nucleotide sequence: TGCGCCAGCAGCTTGATACATAACACCGGGGAGCTGTTTTTT. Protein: CASSLIHNTGELFF.

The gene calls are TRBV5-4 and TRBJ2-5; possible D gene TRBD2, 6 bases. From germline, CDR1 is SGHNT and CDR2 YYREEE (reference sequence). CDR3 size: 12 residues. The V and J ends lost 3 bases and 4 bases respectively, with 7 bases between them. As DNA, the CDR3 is TGTGCCAGCAGCTGGGGGGTAGAGACCCAGTACTTC. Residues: CASSWGVETQYF.

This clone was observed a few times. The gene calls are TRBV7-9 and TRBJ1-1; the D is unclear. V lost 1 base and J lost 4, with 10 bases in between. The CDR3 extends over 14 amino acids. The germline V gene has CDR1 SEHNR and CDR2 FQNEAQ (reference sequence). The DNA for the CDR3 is TGTGCCAGCAGCTTAGTTGGGGAGGCCACTGAAGCTTTCTTT. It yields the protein CASSLVGEATEAFF. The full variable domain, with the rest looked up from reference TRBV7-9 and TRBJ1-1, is DTGVSQNPRHKITKRGQNVTFRCDPISEHNRLYWYRQTLGQGPEFLTYFQNEAQLEKSRLLSDRFSAERPKGSFSTLEIQRTEQGDSAMYLCASSLVGEATEAFFGQGTRLTVV.

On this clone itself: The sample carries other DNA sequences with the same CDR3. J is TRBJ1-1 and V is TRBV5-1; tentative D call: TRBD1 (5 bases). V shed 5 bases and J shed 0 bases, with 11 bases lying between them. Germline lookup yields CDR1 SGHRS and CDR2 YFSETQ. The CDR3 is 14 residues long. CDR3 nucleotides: TGCGCCAGCAGTCTGACAGTGATGAACACTGAAGCTTTCTTT. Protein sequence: CASSLTVMNTEAFF.

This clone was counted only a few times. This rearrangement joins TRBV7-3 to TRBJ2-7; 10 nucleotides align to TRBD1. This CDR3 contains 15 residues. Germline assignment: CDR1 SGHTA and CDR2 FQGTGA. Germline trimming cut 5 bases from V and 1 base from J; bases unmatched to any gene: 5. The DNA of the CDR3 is TGTGCCAGCAGCCTACCGGGACAGGGGTCCTACGAGCAGTACTTC. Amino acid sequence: CASSLPGQGSYEQYF.

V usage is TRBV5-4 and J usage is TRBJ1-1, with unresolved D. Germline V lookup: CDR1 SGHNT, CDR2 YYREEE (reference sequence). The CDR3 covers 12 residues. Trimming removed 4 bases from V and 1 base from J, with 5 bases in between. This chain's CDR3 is CASSEANTEAFF. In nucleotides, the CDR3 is TGTGCCAGCAGCGAGGCGAACACTGAAGCTTTCTTT.

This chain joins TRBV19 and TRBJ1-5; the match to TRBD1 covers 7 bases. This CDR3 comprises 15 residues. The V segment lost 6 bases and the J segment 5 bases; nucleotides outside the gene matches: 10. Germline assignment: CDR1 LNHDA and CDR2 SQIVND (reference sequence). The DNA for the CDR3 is TGTGCCAGTAGAGCAAAGAGGGACAGCCATCAGCCCCAGCATTTT. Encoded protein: CASRAKRDSHQPQHF.